The T cell receptor beta chain described here comes from a study of T cell responses to AZD1222 COVID-19 vaccine. Study overall: Second-dose schedules of about 4 or about 12 weeks were combined.

Whole-study results and caveats: Vaccine-related CD4 TCRs covered spike, predominating at 160-218 and 743-854.

V dropped 6 bases and J dropped 4 bases, with 7 bases sitting between them. The CDR3 covers 12 residues. Worth noting for this clone: Antigen: not known.

The method was immunoSEQ multiplex PCR; TCRdb's version includes in-frame clones alone and lacks a portion of them. The sample yields 130,000 to 150,000 clones, just over 90% seen once. The rearrangement uses TRBV12-3 or TRBV12-4 and TRBJ2-1; D perhaps matches TRBD1 (5 bases). This material consisted of peripheral blood, taken on day 0 of AZD1222 vaccination. The receptor comes from an adult in good health. CDR3 nucleotide sequence: TGTGCCAGCAGAAGACAGTACAATGAGCAGTTCTTC. Amino acids: CASRRQYNEQFF.